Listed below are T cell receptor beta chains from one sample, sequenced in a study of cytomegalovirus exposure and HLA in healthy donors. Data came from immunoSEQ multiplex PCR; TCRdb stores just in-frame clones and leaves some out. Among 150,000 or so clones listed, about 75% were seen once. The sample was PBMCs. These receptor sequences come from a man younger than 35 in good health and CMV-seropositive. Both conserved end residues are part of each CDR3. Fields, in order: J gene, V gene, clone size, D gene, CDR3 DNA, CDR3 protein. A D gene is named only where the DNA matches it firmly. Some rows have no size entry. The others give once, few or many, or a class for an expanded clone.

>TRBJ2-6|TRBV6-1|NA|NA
TGTGCCAGCGTTAAGGGACTCTCTGGGGCCAACGTCCTGACTTTC
CASVKGLSGANVLTF
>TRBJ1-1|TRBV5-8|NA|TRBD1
TGTGCCAGCAGCTACTCGACAGGGGCTACGGGAACTGAAGCTTTCTTT
CASSYSTGATGTEAFF
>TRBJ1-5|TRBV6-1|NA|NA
TGTGCCAGCAGTGAAGGCAGGGCGGGATGGCCCAACAATCAGCCCCAGCATTTT
CASSEGRAGWPNNQPQHF
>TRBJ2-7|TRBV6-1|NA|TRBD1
TGTGCCAGCGGGGACAGGGGGCTCCAGCAGTACTTC
CASGDRGLQQYF
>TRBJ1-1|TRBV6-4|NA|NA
TGTGCCAGCAAAAGCGGGGCGCGGACTGAAGCTTTCTTT
CASKSGARTEAFF
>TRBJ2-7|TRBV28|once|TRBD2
TGTGCCAGCAGTCCGGGACTAGCGGCTTCCCACGAGCAGTACTTC
CASSPGLAASHEQYF
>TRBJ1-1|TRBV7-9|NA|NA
TGTGCCAGCAGCTTAGCCTTGAACACTGAAGCTTTCTTT
CASSLALNTEAFF
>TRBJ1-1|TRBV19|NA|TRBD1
TGTGCCAGTAGTATAAAGGGGGCAGGTGAAGCTTTCTTT
CASSIKGAGEAFF
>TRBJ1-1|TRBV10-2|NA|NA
TGCGCCAGCAGTCCTCGGGGAATGTTTGAAGCTTTCTTT
CASSPRGMFEAFF
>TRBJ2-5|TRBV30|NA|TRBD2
TGTGCCTGGAGTAGTAGGGCGTCCGGCCGGAAAGGCCGGGGGGAAAGGAACGACTTC
CAWSSRASGRKGRGERNDF
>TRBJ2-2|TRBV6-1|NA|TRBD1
TGTGCCAGCATCAAGGACAGGGGAAGTGTAGAGCTGTTTTTT
CASIKDRGSVELFF
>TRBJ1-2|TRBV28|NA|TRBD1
TGTGCCAGCGACAGGGCTGGCTATGGCTACACCTTC
CASDRAGYGYTF
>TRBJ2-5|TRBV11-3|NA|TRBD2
TGTGCCAGCAGCCGAACTAGCGGGAGGGCCGGGACCCAGTACTTC
CASSRTSGRAGTQYF
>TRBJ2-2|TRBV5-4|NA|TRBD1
TGTGCCAGCAGTTGGGACAGGGGCTCGAACACCGGGGAGCTGTTTTTT
CASSWDRGSNTGELFF
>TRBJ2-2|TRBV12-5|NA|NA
TGTGCTAGTGGTTTGGTGGGGCGCGCGAACACCGGGGAGCTGTTTTTT
CASGLVGRANTGELFF
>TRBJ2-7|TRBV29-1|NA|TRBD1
TGCAGCGTCGGTACAGGGGGCATCGGCTACGAGCAGTACTTC
CSVGTGGIGYEQYF
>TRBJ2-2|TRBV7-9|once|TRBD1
TGTGCCAGCAGCTCCGGAAGGGACAGAGCTTACACCGGGGAGCTGTTTTTT
CASSSGRDRAYTGELFF
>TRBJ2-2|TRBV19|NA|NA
TGTGCCAGTAGTTCGGCGGCCCCCGGGGAGCTGTTTTTT
CASSSAAPGELFF
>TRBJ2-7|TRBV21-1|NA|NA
TGTGCCAGCAGCAAAGGAGTAGCGGGAGGGCCGGGGGGTGGCTACGAGCAGTACTTC
CASSKGVAGGPGGGYEQYF
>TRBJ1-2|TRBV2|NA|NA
TGTGCCAGCCTCAGGGCGGATGGCTACACCTTC
CASLRADGYTF
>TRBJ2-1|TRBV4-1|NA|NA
TGCGCCAGCAGCCTTTGGTTGGAGACTAGAGGGTTCTTC
CASSLWLETRGFF
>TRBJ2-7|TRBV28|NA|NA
TGTGCCAGCAGTTCGAGCGGTCCCTACGAGCAGTACTTC
CASSSSGPYEQYF
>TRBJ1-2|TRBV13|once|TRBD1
TGTGCCAGCAGCGAAGGGACAGGGGCCTATGGCTACACCTTC
CASSEGTGAYGYTF
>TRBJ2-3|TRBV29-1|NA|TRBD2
TGCAGCGTTGAAGATCAAGCGGGAGGGCCGGGAGATACGCAGTATTTT
CSVEDQAGGPGDTQYF
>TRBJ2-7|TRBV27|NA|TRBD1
TGTGCCAGCAGTGTTCTCCCTGGACAGGGGAGCTACGAGCAGTACTTC
CASSVLPGQGSYEQYF
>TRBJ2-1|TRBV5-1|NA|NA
TGCGCCAGCAGCTCGACGACAAGCTCCTACAATGAGCAGTTCTTC
CASSSTTSSYNEQFF
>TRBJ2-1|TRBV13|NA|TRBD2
TGTGCCAGCAGCTCGGACATAGGGACTAGCGGGCCCAGCCACAATGAGCAGTTCTTC
CASSSDIGTSGPSHNEQFF
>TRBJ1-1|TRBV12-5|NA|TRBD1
TGTGCTAGTGGTTTGGGCGACAGGGCCTACGGTGAAGCTTTCTTT
CASGLGDRAYGEAFF
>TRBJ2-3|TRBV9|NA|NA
TGTGCCAGCAGCGTCGAGGGAAGCACAGATACGCAGTATTTT
CASSVEGSTDTQYF
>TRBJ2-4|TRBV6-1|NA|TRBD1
TGTGCCAGCAGTGTCCCGGGACAGGGGACAAGGGCCAAAAACATTCAGTACTTC
CASSVPGQGTRAKNIQYF
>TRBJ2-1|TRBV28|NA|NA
TGTGCCAGCACCATTCCAGGGGCGAAGGGGCAGTTCTTC
CASTIPGAKGQFF
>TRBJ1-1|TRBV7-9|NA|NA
TGTGCCAGCAGCTTAGGAGGATACAACACTGAAGCTTTCTTT
CASSLGGYNTEAFF
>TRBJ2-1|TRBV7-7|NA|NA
TGTGCTAGCAGCTCAGGGGCGACGGACGTCGATGAGCAGTTCTTC
CASSSGATDVDEQFF